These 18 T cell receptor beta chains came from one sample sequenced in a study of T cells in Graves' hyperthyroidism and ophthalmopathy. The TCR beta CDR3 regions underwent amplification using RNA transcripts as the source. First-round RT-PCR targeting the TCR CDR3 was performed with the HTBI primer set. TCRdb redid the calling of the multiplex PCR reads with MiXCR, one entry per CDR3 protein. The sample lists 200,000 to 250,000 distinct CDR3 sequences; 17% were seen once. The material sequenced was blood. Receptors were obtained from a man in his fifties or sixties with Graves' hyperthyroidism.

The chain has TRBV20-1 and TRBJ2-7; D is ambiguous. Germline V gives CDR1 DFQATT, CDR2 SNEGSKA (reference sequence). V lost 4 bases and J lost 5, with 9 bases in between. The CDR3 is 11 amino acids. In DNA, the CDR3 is TGCAGTGCTACAAGTAACCACGAGCAGTACTTC. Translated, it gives CSATSNHEQYF.

The CDR3 loop is CASRPGGGGTEAFF. CDR3 bases: TGCGCCAGCAGGCCAGGGGGAGGCGGCACTGAAGCTTTCTTT. The chain combines TRBV5-1 with TRBJ1-1; 7 nucleotides agree with TRBD1. Germline loops: CDR1 SGHRS, CDR2 YFSETQ. V was pared by 5 bases and J by 4 bases, with 8 bases of the junction left unmatched. The CDR3 is 14 residues long. The whole variable domain, filled in from reference TRBV5-1 and TRBJ1-1, reads KAGVTQTPRYLIKTRGQQVTLSCSPISGHRSVSWYQQTPGQGLQFLFEYFSETQRNKGNFPGRFSGRQFSNSRSEMNVSTLELGDSALYLCASRPGGGGTEAFFGQGTRLTVV.

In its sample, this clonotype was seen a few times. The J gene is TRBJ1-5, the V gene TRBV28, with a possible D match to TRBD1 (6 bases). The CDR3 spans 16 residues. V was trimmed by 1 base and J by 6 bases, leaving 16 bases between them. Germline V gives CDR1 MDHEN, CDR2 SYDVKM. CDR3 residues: CASSLLYREVVQPQHF. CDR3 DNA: TGTGCCAGCAGTTTATTATACAGGGAGGTGGTTCAGCCCCAGCATTTT.

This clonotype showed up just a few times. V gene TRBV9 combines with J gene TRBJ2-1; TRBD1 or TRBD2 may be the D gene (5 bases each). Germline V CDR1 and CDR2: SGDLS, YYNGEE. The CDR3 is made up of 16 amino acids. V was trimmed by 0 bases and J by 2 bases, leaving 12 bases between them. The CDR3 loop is CASSVEGSYAYNEQFF. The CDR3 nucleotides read TGTGCCAGCAGCGTAGAGGGGAGTTACGCCTACAATGAGCAGTTCTTC.

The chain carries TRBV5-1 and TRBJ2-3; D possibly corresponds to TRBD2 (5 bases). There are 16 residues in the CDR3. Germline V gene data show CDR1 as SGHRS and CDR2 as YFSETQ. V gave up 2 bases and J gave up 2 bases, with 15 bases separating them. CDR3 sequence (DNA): TGCGCCAGCAGCTTTGAGGGCAGGCTTAACACAGATACGCAGTATTTT. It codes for CASSFEGRLNTDTQYF.

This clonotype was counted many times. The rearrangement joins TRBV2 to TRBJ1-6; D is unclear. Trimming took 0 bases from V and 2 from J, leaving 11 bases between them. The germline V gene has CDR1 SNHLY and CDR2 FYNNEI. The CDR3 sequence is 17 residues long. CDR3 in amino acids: CASSEALSGPYNSPLHF. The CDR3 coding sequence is TGTGCCAGCAGTGAAGCGCTTTCCGGGCCCTATAATTCACCCCTCCACTTT.

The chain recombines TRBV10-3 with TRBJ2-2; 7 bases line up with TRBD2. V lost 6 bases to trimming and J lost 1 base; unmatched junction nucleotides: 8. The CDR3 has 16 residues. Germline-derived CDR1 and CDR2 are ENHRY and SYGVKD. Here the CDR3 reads CAIRERSGVNTGELFF. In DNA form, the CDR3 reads TGTGCCATCAGAGAAAGAAGCGGGGTGAACACCGGGGAGCTGTTTTTT.

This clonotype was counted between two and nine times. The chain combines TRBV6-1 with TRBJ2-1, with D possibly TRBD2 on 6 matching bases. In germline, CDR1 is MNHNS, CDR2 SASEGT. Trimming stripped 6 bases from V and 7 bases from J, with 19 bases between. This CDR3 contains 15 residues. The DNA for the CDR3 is TGTGCCAGCAGGTCACTAGCATTAGGAAAAAATGAGCAGTTCTTC. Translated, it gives CASRSLALGKNEQFF.

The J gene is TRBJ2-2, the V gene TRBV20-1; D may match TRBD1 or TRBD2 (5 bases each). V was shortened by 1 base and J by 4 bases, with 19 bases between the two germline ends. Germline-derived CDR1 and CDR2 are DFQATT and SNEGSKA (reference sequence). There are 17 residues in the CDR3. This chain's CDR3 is CSARAGADPSGTGELFF. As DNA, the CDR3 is TGCAGTGCTAGAGCCGGGGCCGACCCCAGCGGCACCGGGGAGCTGTTTTTT.

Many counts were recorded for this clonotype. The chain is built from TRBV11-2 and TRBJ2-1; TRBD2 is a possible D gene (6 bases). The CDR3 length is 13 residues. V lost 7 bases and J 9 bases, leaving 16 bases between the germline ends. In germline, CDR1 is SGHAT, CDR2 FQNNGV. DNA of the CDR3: TGTGCCAGCACCAATGTGGGGGGTGGTGAGCAGTTCTTC. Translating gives CASTNVGGGEQFF.

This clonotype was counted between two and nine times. The DNA for the CDR3 is TGTGCCAGCAGAATCAGGGGAGGAGGCAATCAGCCCCAGCATTTT. Its translation is CASRIRGGGNQPQHF. J is TRBJ1-5 and V is TRBV12-3 or TRBV12-4; possible D gene TRBD1, 6 bases. The CDR3 contains 15 residues. V lost 6 bases and J lost 2, with 14 bases in between.

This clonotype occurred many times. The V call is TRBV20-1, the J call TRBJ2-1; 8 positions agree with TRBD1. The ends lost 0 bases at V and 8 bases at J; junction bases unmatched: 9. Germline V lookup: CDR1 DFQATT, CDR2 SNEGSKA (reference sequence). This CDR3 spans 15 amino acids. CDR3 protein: CSARDWGQGADEQFF. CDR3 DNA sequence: TGCAGTGCTAGAGATTGGGGCCAGGGGGCGGATGAGCAGTTCTTC.

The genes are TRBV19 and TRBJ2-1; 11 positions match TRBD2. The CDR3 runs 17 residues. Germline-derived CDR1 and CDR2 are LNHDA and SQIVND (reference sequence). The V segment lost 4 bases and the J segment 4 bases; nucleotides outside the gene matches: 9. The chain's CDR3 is CASSNEPTSGNYNEQFF. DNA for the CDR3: TGTGCCAGTAGTAACGAACCGACTAGCGGGAATTACAATGAGCAGTTCTTC.

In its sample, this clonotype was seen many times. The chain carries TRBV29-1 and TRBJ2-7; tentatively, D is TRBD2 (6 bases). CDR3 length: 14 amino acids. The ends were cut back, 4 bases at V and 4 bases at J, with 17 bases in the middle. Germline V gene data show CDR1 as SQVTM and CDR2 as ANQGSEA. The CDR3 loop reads CSVVLASEGYEQYF. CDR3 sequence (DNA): TGCAGCGTTGTGCTAGCGTCGGAGGGTTACGAGCAGTACTTC.

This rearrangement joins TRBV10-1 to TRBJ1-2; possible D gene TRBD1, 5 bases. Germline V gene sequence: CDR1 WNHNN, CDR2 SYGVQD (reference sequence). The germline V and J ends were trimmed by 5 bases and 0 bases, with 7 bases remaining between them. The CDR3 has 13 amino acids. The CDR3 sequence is CASSSGPNYGYTF. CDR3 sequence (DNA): TGCGCCAGCAGTTCGGGACCTAACTATGGCTACACCTTC.

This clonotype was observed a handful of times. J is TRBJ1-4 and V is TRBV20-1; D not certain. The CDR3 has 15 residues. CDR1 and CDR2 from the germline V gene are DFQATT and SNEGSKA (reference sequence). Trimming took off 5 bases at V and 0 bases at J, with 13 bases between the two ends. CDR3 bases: TGCAGTGCTTTCCGCTCGGCCGCAACTAATGAAAAACTGTTTTTT. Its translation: CSAFRSAATNEKLFF.

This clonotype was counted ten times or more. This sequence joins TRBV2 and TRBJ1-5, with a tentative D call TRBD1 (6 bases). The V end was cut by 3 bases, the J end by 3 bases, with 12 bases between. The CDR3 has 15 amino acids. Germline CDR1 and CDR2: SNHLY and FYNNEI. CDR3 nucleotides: TGTGCCAGCAGTGATGGCAGGGGAGTCAATCAGCCCCAGCATTTT. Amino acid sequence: CASSDGRGVNQPQHF.

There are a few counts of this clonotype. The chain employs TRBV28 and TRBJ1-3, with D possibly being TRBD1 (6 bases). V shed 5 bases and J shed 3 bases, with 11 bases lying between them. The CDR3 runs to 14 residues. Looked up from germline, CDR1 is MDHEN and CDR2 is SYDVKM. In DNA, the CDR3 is TGTGCCAGCAGTGAGGGGGGTCTTGGAAACACCATATATTTT. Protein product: CASSEGGLGNTIYF.